Below are 16 T cell receptor beta chains sequenced from a single sample in a study of blood T cell repertoires in COVID-19. TCRdb keeps only in-frame clones here, not all; method: immunoSEQ multiplex PCR. Of about 71,000 clones listed, around 83% are singletons. The sequencing input was peripheral blood. These receptor sequences come from a man between 65 and 79 years old with acute or convalescent COVID-19.

The CDR3 nucleotides read TGCGCCAGCAGCTTGACAGGGGGATCACCCCTCCACTTT. This sequence encodes CASSLTGGSPLHF. V usage is TRBV5-1 and J usage is TRBJ1-6; 8 positions match TRBD1. The CDR3 loop spans 13 amino acids. V shed 1 base, J shed 10 bases, and the junction held 1 base outside the gene matches. Germline CDR1 reads SGHRS; CDR2 reads YFSETQ.

This clone occurred once. The V and J genes are TRBV7-6 and TRBJ2-7, with 9 bases that match TRBD1. Germline CDR1 SGHVS, CDR2 FNYEAQ. V gave up 5 bases and J gave up 0 bases; unmatched junction bases: 11. The CDR3 is 17 amino acids. The CDR3 spells CASSPGTGIFFSYEQYF. The CDR3 DNA is TGTGCCAGCAGCCCCGGGACAGGGATTTTTTTCTCCTACGAGCAGTACTTC.

The chain couples TRBV20-1 to TRBJ2-2; 7 bases align to TRBD1. CDR1 is DFQATT, CDR2 SNEGSKA, per germline (reference sequence). With 6 bases clipped from V and 5 bases from J, the junction kept 9 bases outside the gene matches. This CDR3 spans 14 amino acids. The DNA of the CDR3 is TGCAGTGCCAGTCCCAGGGGGAGAACCGGGGAGCTGTTTTTT. It specifies CSASPRGRTGELFF.

The chain is built from TRBV7-6 and TRBJ2-1, with 9 positions matching TRBD2. Looked up from germline, CDR1 is SGHVS and CDR2 is FNYEAQ. Unmatched junction bases numbered 15, after V lost 1 base and J lost 11 bases. The length of the CDR3 is 17 residues. CDR3 DNA sequence: TGTGCCAGCAGCTTAGACGTGTCCGGGACTAGCCTTCTTAAGCAGTTCTTC. Protein sequence: CASSLDVSGTSLLKQFF.

With regard to this clone: A junction boundary mismatches the germline segment, possibly from a read error. V is TRBV7-2 and J is TRBJ1-5, with D perhaps TRBD1 (5 bases). This CDR3 has 15 amino acids. CDR1 SGHTA and CDR2 FQGNSA come from the germline V gene. This chain's CDR3 is CASSLEAGDVQPQHF. Here the CDR3 DNA reads TGTGCCAGCAGTTTAGAGGCGGGGGACGTTCAGCCCCAGCATTTT. Variable domain in full (rest from reference TRBV7-2 and TRBJ1-5): GAGVSQSPSNKVTEKGKDVELRCDPISGHTALYWYRQSLGQGLEFLIYFQGNSAPDKSGLPSDRFSAERTGGSVSTLTIQRTQQEDSAVYLCASSLEAGDVQPQHFGDGTRLSIL.

The V call is TRBV20-1, the J call TRBJ2-7; 8 bases map to TRBD1. Trimming cost V 3 bases and J 7 bases; bases outside gene matches: 8. CDR3 size: 13 residues. CDR1 and CDR2 from the germline V gene are DFQATT and SNEGSKA (reference sequence). CDR3 coding DNA: TGCAGTGCTAGTAGGCAGGGGGCGCGAGAGCAGTACTTC. Translated, it gives CSASRQGAREQYF.

This clone appeared a few times. J is TRBJ2-7 and V is TRBV5-4; 12 positions agree with TRBD1. Germline-derived CDR1 and CDR2 are SGHNT and YYREEE (reference sequence). V lost 4 bases, J lost 6 bases, and 5 bases stayed unmatched. This CDR3 has 14 amino acids. The CDR3 is CASSLGQGAFEQYF. In DNA form, the CDR3 reads TGTGCCAGCAGCCTGGGACAGGGGGCGTTCGAGCAGTACTTC.

Comment on this clone: Within the sample, other DNA sequences also encode this same CDR3. The V gene is TRBV18, the J gene TRBJ1-1; perhaps TRBD1 as D (5 bases). Trimming pared 3 bases from V and 1 base from J, leaving 6 bases between. Germline lookup yields CDR1 KGHSH and CDR2 LQKENI. The CDR3 contains 13 residues. The chain's CDR3 is CASSPGGNTEAFF. The CDR3 DNA is TGTGCCAGCTCACCCGGGGGGAACACTGAAGCTTTCTTT.

The genes are TRBV9 and TRBJ1-1; D not certain. Germline V gene lookup returns CDR1 SGDLS and CDR2 YYNGEE. The CDR3 runs to 13 residues. With 0 bases removed from V and 3 bases from J, the gap between germline ends came to 6 bases. CDR3 in DNA: TGTGCCAGCAGCGTAGCGGTCGACACTGAAGCTTTCTTT. Protein sequence: CASSVAVDTEAFF.

The genes are TRBV29-1 and TRBJ1-1, with TRBD1 as a possible D gene (6 bases). Per the germline V gene, CDR1 is SQVTM and CDR2 is ANQGSEA. There are 15 residues in the CDR3. The V end lost 3 bases, the J end lost 3 bases, and 17 bases lay between the germline ends. The CDR3 loop reads CSVENRRGYDTEAFF. Written as DNA, the CDR3 is TGCAGCGTTGAGAACCGAAGGGGGTACGACACTGAAGCTTTCTTT.

V and J are TRBV12-5 and TRBJ2-1; 7 nucleotides align to TRBD2. The CDR3 runs 14 residues. Germline V lookup: CDR1 LGHNT, CDR2 FRNRAP. V lost 6 bases and J lost 2; bases outside the gene matches: 4. The CDR3: CASGASGPYNEQFF. The CDR3 DNA reads as TGTGCTAGTGGAGCTAGCGGCCCCTACAATGAGCAGTTCTTC. Based on the CDR3 plus reference TRBV12-5 and TRBJ2-1, the full variable domain is DARVTQTPRHKVTEMGQEVTMRCQPILGHNTVFWYRQTMMQGLELLAYFRNRAPLDDSGMPKDRFSAEMPDATLATLKIQPSEPRDSAVYFCASGASGPYNEQFFGPGTRLTVL.

This rearrangement joins TRBV28 to TRBJ1-2; TRBD1 matches at 9 bases. The CDR3 loop spans 13 amino acids. CDR1 MDHEN and CDR2 SYDVKM come from the germline V gene. The junction had 9 bases not matched to a gene; V was cut back by 5 bases and J by 11 bases. CDR3 nucleotides: TGTGCCAGCAGTCCCCCCGGACAGGGGTTTTACACCTTC. Residues: CASSPPGQGFYTF.

The rearrangement uses TRBV11-2 and TRBJ1-6; D not certain. V lost 0 bases and J lost 8, with 5 bases in between. CDR1 and CDR2 from the germline V gene are SGHAT and FQNNGV. The length of the CDR3 is 13 residues. For the CDR3, the DNA is TGTGCCAGCAGCTTAGATCTACATTCACCCCTCCACTTT. Translation: CASSLDLHSPLHF.

This clone was counted between two and nine times. The CDR3 here is CASSPGGLANTGELFF. The CDR3 DNA is TGTGCCAGCAGCCCCGGGGGACTGGCGAACACCGGGGAGCTGTTTTTT. The rearrangement joins TRBV7-7 to TRBJ2-2; D possibly corresponds to TRBD2 (6 bases). The germline V gene has CDR1 SSHAT and CDR2 FNYEAQ (reference sequence). V was pared by 5 bases and J by 0 bases, with 13 bases between. The CDR3 contains 16 residues.

The rearrangement uses TRBV9 and TRBJ1-1, with 8 bases identical to TRBD1. CDR3 length: 15 residues. The germline gives CDR1 SGDLS, CDR2 YYNGEE. The V gene end was trimmed by 4 bases and the J gene end by 0 bases; junction bases not matched to a gene: 5. This chain's CDR3 is CASSPRGQVNTEAFF. The CDR3 DNA is TGTGCCAGCAGCCCCCGGGGACAGGTGAACACTGAAGCTTTCTTT.

The V call is TRBV2, the J call TRBJ1-5, with D perhaps TRBD1 (6 bases). V lost 6 bases and J 5 bases, leaving 11 bases between the germline ends. The CDR3 consists of 13 residues. Germline V gene lookup returns CDR1 SNHLY and CDR2 FYNNEI. CDR3 protein: CASRTGSHQPQHF. As DNA, the CDR3 is TGTGCCAGCAGAACAGGGTCCCATCAGCCCCAGCATTTT.